This T cell receptor beta chain was observed in a study of T cells in Graves' hyperthyroidism and ophthalmopathy. Germline V lookup: CDR1 SGHDN, CDR2 FVKESK. The V and J ends lost 2 bases and 5 bases respectively, with 13 bases between them. This CDR3 has 15 amino acids. Notes on this clonotype: The target antigen is unknown.

General study results and limits: Progression to ophthalmopathy was predicted a median of about six months early.

Amplified TCR beta CDR3 regions derived from RNA transcripts. Researchers ran a first-round RT-PCR on the TCR CDR3 using the HTBI primer set. TCRdb reprocessed the multiplex PCR reads with MiXCR, giving one entry per CDR3 protein. The sample holds approximately 490,000 distinct CDR3 sequences, approximately 23% seen once. Sequencing was carried out using blood. The clonotype originates from a woman in her 70s with Graves' ophthalmopathy. The chain recombines TRBV14 with TRBJ2-1; D is perhaps TRBD1 (5 bases). CDR3 DNA: TGTGCCAGCAGCCAACCGAAAGGGGCTAACAATGAGCAGTTCTTC. This encodes CASSQPKGANNEQFF.